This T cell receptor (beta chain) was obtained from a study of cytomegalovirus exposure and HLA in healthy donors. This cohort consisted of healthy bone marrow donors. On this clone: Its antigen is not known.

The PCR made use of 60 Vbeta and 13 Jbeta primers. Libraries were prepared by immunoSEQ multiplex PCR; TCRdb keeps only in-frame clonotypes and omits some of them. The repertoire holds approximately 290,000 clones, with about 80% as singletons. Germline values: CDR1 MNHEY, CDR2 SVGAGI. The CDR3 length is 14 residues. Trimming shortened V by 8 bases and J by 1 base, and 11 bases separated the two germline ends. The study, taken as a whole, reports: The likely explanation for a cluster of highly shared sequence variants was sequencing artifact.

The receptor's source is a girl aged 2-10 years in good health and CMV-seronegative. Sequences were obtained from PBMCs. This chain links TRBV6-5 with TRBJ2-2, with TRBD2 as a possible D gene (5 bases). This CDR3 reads CASGEGLNTGELFF. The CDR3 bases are TGTGCCAGCGGCGAGGGTCTGAACACCGGGGAGCTGTTTTTT.